This TCR beta chain was retrieved from a study of T cells after yellow fever vaccination. Trimming left V 6 bases short and J 5 bases short, with 20 bases between. This CDR3 region has 15 residues. The germline CDR1 and CDR2 sequences are DFQATT and SNEGSKA (reference sequence). A process of 5'RACE template switching, which added a universal primer site and UMIs, was used to make TCR cDNA. TCRdb re-called the 5' RACE reads through MiXCR, storing one row per CDR3 protein. The data show a few hundred thousand distinct CDR3 sequences, about 4% seen once. The study, taken as a whole, reports: Most clones from primary vaccination resurfaced after the booster (about 95% CD4, more than 75% CD8). FACS-sorted repertoires could contain abundant clonotypes contaminating from the bulk population.

This clonotype has more than one count but fewer than ten. What it binds is unknown. This chain uses TRBV20-1 with TRBJ2-1; D is tentatively TRBD1 or TRBD2 (5 bases each). The sample was PBMCs, taken 5 days after the yellow fever booster vaccination. The receptor was isolated from a man aged 18-30 years who received the YFV17D yellow fever vaccine. The CDR3 protein is CSAPTPGPLNNEQFF. CDR3 DNA sequence: TGCAGTGCCCCAACGCCGGGACCCCTCAACAATGAGCAGTTCTTC.